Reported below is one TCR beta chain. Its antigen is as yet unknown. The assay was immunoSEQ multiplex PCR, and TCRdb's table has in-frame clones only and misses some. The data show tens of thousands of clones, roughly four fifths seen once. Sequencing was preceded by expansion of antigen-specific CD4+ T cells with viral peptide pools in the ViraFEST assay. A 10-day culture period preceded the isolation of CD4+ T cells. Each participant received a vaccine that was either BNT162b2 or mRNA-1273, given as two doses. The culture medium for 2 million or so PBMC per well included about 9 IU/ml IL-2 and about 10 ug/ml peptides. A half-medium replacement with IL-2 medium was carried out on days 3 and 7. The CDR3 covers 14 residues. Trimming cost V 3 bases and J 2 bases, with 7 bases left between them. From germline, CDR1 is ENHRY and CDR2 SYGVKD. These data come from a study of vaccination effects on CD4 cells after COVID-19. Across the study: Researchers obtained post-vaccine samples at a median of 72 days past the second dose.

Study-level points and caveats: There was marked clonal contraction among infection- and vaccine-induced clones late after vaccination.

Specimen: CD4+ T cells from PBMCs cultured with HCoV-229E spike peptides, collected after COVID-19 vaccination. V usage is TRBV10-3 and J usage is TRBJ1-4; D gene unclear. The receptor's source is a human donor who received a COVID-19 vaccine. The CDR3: CAISDSGTNEKLFF. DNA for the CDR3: TGTGCCATCAGTGATTCCGGGACTAATGAAAAACTGTTTTTT.